This T cell receptor beta chain derives from a study of T cells in Graves' hyperthyroidism and ophthalmopathy. Comment on this clonotype: The antigen is not known.

The source material, RNA transcripts, was used to amplify TCR beta CDR3 regions. A first-round RT-PCR of the TCR CDR3 used the HTBI primer set. TCRdb called the multiplex PCR reads again in MiXCR, with one record for every CDR3 protein. Here the sample spans 390,000 or so distinct CDR3 sequences, 14% to 15% being singletons. Reasons for excluding patients were uncontrolled infection, other autoimmune disease, pregnancy or lactation. Orbital computed tomography and thyroid ultrasound, together with serum TRAb and thyroxine and clinical symptoms, were used for diagnoses. V gave up 7 bases and J gave up 15 bases; unmatched junction bases: 14. Germline CDR1 is SGHTA and CDR2 is FQGNSA. There are 13 residues in the CDR3. Overall study results and limits: Ophthalmopathy onset followed model prediction by a median roughly 6 months.

V usage is TRBV7-2 and J usage is TRBJ2-2, with 7 bases that match TRBD1. The source of this sequence is a man between 18 and 29 years old with Graves' ophthalmopathy. Sample: blood. This CDR3 reads CASKDPPEQGMFF. The CDR3 region has the DNA TGTGCCAGCAAAGACCCTCCAGAACAGGGGATGTTTTTT. Drawing the rest from reference TRBV7-2 and TRBJ2-2, the complete variable domain is GAGVSQSPSNKVTEKGKDVELRCDPISGHTALYWYRQSLGQGLEFLIYFQGNSAPDKSGLPSDRFSAERTGGSVSTLTIQRTQQEDSAVYLCASKDPPEQGMFFGEGSRLTVL.